Reported below is one T cell receptor beta chain. Clones were read by immunoSEQ multiplex PCR, and TCRdb kept only the in-frame ones, dropping some. The profile shows 68,000 or so clones, 70% to 90% of them singletons. This sample was included in a study of neoadjuvant anti-PD-1 for oral cavity cancer. Study-level background: Most patients had three to four biweekly doses of 3 mg/kg nivolumab before resection.

Stated time point: after neoadjuvant nivolumab, at surgical resection. These newly diagnosed stage II-IVA oral cavity squamous cell carcinoma patients had no prior systemic or radiation treatment. CDR3 length: 15 residues. V was cut by 1 base and J by 3 bases, with 11 bases left in between. Germline V gene lookup returns CDR1 SGHRS and CDR2 YFSETQ. The sample here was PBMCs, taken after nivolumab (anti-PD-1) treatment. The chain recombines TRBV5-1 with TRBJ1-5, with D perhaps matching TRBD1 (5 bases). The source of this sequence is a person between 40 and 79 years old with oral cavity squamous cell carcinoma. The CDR3 DNA follows: TGCGCCAGCAGCTTGACAGGAGACGACAATCAGCCCCAGCATTTT. Amino acids: CASSLTGDDNQPQHF.